These T cell receptor beta chains were read from a single sample in a study of CD8+ T cells in alopecia areata. Method: immunoSEQ multiplex PCR; TCRdb's copy keeps in-frame clones and lacks some. In the table there are roughly 98,000 clones, 50% to 75% of which are singletons. This material consisted of CD8+ T cells sorted from blood, taken at week 4, from a patient treated with tofacitinib. The receptors stem from a human donor with alopecia areata. CDR3s include the opening cysteine and the closing phenylalanine or tryptophan. Each record gives: J gene, V gene, D gene, clone size, CDR3 DNA, CDR3 protein. The D gene is left open where the match is weak. Clone size appears in some rows only: once, few, many, or a class for an expanded clone.

>TRBJ1-2|TRBV29-1|NA|NA
TGCAGCGTTGAGGGGGGCCACTATGGCTACACCTTC
CSVEGGHYGYTF
>TRBJ1-1|TRBV29-1|NA|NA
TGCAGCGTTGAAGATCCGACGGGAGAAGCTTTCTTT
CSVEDPTGEAFF
>TRBJ2-7|TRBV9|TRBD2|once
TGTGCCAGCAGCCCCCGGGGGGGCTACGAGCAGTACTTC
CASSPRGGYEQYF
>TRBJ1-2|TRBV5-1|TRBD1|NA
TGCGCCAGCAGCTTGGCCGCAGGGACAGGGGATGGCTACACCTTC
CASSLAAGTGDGYTF
>TRBJ2-3|TRBV5-6|NA|NA
TGTGCCAGCAGCTTGTCAGGGGCCGTGTTGGCAGATACGCAGTATTTT
CASSLSGAVLADTQYF
>TRBJ2-3|TRBV27|NA|NA
TGTGCCAGCAGTCCCTATCAGGGGGGAGGTACAGATACGCAGTATTTT
CASSPYQGGGTDTQYF
>TRBJ2-1|TRBV7-9|TRBD1|few
TGTGCCAGCAGCCCCGACAGGGATTGGAATGAGCAGTTCTTC
CASSPDRDWNEQFF
>TRBJ2-2|TRBV2|NA|NA
TGTGCCAGCAGTGGAAGCCGGTTCTACACCGGGGAGCTGTTTTTT
CASSGSRFYTGELFF
>TRBJ1-1|TRBV6-5|NA|NA
TGTGCCAGCAGTTACCGGGGGATGAACACTGAAGCTTTCTTT
CASSYRGMNTEAFF
>TRBJ2-2|TRBV10-3|NA|NA
TGTGCCATCAGAATCGACAGCACCGGGGAGCTGTTTTTT
CAIRIDSTGELFF
>TRBJ2-7|TRBV25-1|NA|NA
TGTGCCAGCAGTGTCGGGACAAACTACGAGCAGTACTTC
CASSVGTNYEQYF
>TRBJ2-1|TRBV20-1|NA|once
TGCAGTGCTAGAGATTACAATGAGCAGTTCTTC
CSARDYNEQFF
>TRBJ2-5|TRBV20-1|NA|NA
TGCAGTGCGGAGGGGGAGACCCAGTACTTC
CSAEGETQYF
>TRBJ1-2|TRBV7-2|NA|NA
TGTGCCAGCAGGCAAGAGCCACAGAAACCCTCCTATGGCTACACCTTC
CASRQEPQKPSYGYTF
>TRBJ2-7|TRBV2|NA|NA
TGTGCCAGCACCGCATCCCACGAGCAGTACTTC
CASTASHEQYF
>TRBJ1-5|TRBV27|NA|NA
TGTGCCAGCAGCCCGCAGACCCCAGGGGATCAGCCCCAGCATTTT
CASSPQTPGDQPQHF
>TRBJ2-1|TRBV29-1|NA|NA
TGCAGCGTTGAAGATCAGGGCCCCTCCAATGAGCAGTTCTTC
CSVEDQGPSNEQFF
>TRBJ1-2|TRBV25-1|NA|NA
TGTGCCAGCAGTGGGACACCGCCAATGTGGGGCTACACCTTC
CASSGTPPMWGYTF
>TRBJ2-1|TRBV7-8|NA|few
TGTGCCAGCAGCCCAAACATTGAGCAGTTCTTC
CASSPNIEQFF
>TRBJ2-1|TRBV29-1|TRBD1|NA
TGCAGCGTTGAAGCGGGGACAGGGTTCCACAATGAGCAGTTCTTC
CSVEAGTGFHNEQFF
>TRBJ1-2|TRBV7-9|NA|NA
TGTGCCAGCAGCTTAATCCTACAGGTCACCTATGGCTACACCTTC
CASSLILQVTYGYTF
>TRBJ2-1|TRBV4-1|NA|NA
TGCGCCAGCAGCCAGGTCACCGTTGAAACCAACTCCTACAATGAGCAGTTCTTC
CASSQVTVETNSYNEQFF
>TRBJ1-1|TRBV27|NA|NA
TGTGCCAGCAGTTTGAAGGGGAACACTGAAGCTTTCTTT
CASSLKGNTEAFF
>TRBJ2-6|TRBV27|NA|few
TGTGCCAGCAGCCGAGGGAGATTCTCTGGGGCCAACGTCCTGACTTTC
CASSRGRFSGANVLTF
>TRBJ2-7|TRBV5-6|NA|once
TGTGCCAGCAGCTCCGCGTACGAGCAGTACTTC
CASSSAYEQYF
>TRBJ2-7|TRBV4-1|NA|few
TGCGCCAGCAGCCAAGTTCAGGCCCACGAGCAGTACTTC
CASSQVQAHEQYF
>TRBJ2-1|TRBV2|NA|NA
TGTGCCAGCATGTCTGCCTCGTACAATGAGCAGTTCTTC
CASMSASYNEQFF
>TRBJ1-1|TRBV4-3|NA|NA
TGCGCCAGCAGCCAAGATTCAGATTCGAACACTGAAGCTTTCTTT
CASSQDSDSNTEAFF
>TRBJ2-1|TRBV13|TRBD2|NA
TGTGCCAGCAGCACAATGCTGACTAGCTCCCGCTCCTACAATGAGCAGTTCTTC
CASSTMLTSSRSYNEQFF
>TRBJ1-2|TRBV28|NA|NA
TGTGCCAGCTCTTCCTATGGCTACACCTTC
CASSSYGYTF
>TRBJ2-7|TRBV27|TRBD2|NA
TGTGCCAGCAGTCCCTCCCTAGCGGGAGTCTACGAGCAGTACTTC
CASSPSLAGVYEQYF
>TRBJ2-3|TRBV9|NA|NA
TGTGCCAGCAGCGTATATGGGATCGGCACAGATACGCAGTATTTT
CASSVYGIGTDTQYF
>TRBJ2-1|TRBV7-6|NA|NA
TGTGCCAGCAGCTTAGCGGGACTTTGGGTGCCCGGTGAGCAGTTCTTC
CASSLAGLWVPGEQFF
>TRBJ1-5|TRBV4-3|NA|NA
TGCGCCAGCAGCCAAGTGTTGCAGAATCAGCCCCAGCATTTT
CASSQVLQNQPQHF
>TRBJ2-3|TRBV2|NA|few
TGTGCCAGCAGTGACCAACCCTCCGGGACCCCTACAGATACGCAGTATTTT
CASSDQPSGTPTDTQYF
>TRBJ1-2|TRBV7-6|NA|NA
TGTGCCAGCAGGGCGGGGGGATCTTATGGCTACACCTTC
CASRAGGSYGYTF
>TRBJ2-1|TRBV27|NA|NA
TGTGCCAGCAGTTTATTCGATGAGCAGTTCTTC
CASSLFDEQFF
>TRBJ2-3|TRBV30|TRBD2|once
TGTGCCTGGAGTCTTGTTGCGGGAGGCGGCACAGATACGCAGTATTTT
CAWSLVAGGGTDTQYF
>TRBJ1-4|TRBV5-1|TRBD1|NA
TGCGCCAGCAGCCCGGACAGGGATGAGGAGGATAACGAAAAACTGTTTTTT
CASSPDRDEEDNEKLFF
>TRBJ2-7|TRBV7-6|TRBD2|NA
TGTGCCAGCTCGCTCGCCGGGACTACACCTGCGGAGCAGTACTTC
CASSLAGTTPAEQYF
>TRBJ2-7|TRBV27|NA|NA
TGTGCCAGCGGTCCAGGGGACCACGAGCAGTACTTC
CASGPGDHEQYF
>TRBJ2-3|TRBV27|TRBD2|few
TGTGCCAGCAGTTCCCTTAGCGGGGGGGCAGATACGCAGTATTTT
CASSSLSGGADTQYF